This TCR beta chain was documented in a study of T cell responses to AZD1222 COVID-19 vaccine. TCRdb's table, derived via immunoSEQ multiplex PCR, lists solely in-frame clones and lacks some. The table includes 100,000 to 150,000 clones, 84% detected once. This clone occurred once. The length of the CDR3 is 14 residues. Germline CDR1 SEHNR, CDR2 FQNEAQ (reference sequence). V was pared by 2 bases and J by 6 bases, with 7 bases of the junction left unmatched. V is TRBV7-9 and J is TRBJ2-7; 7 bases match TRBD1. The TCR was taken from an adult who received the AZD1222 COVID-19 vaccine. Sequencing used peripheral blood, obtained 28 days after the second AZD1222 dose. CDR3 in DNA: TGTGCCAGCAGCTTAAACCAGGGGGATGGCGAGCAGTACTTC. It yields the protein CASSLNQGDGEQYF.